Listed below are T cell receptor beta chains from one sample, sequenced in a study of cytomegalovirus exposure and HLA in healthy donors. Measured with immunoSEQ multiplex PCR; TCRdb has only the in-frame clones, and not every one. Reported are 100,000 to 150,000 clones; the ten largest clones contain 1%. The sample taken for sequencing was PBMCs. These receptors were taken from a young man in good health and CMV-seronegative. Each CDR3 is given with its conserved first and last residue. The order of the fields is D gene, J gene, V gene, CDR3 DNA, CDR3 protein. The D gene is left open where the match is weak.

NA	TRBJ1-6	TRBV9	TGTGCCAGCAGCGTAGATTTGAATGGGGCTTCACCCCTCCACTTT	CASSVDLNGASPLHF
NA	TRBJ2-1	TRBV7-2	TGTGCCAGCAGCTTAGGACTAACCTCCTACAATGAGCAGTTCTTC	CASSLGLTSYNEQFF
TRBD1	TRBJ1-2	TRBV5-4	TGTGCCAGCAGCTTACCGGGACAGGGCAGCTATGGCTACACCTTC	CASSLPGQGSYGYTF
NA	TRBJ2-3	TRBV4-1	TGCGCCAGCAGCCATCGGGCCGGGAACACAGATACGCAGTATTTT	CASSHRAGNTDTQYF
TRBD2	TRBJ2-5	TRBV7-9	TGTGCCAGCAGCTTCGTGCTTAGCGGGAGGGCACACGAGACCCAGTACTTC	CASSFVLSGRAHETQYF
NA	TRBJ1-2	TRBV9	TGTGCCAGCAGCGCCACAGTGACTAACTATGGCTACACCTTC	CASSATVTNYGYTF
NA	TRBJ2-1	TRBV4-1	TGCGCCAGCAGCCAGATAAGGGGGGGCCATGAGCAGTTCTTC	CASSQIRGGHEQFF
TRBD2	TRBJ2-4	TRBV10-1	TGCGCCAGCAGTGATAGAGGACTAGCGGGAGATGTTGACATTCAGTACTTC	CASSDRGLAGDVDIQYF
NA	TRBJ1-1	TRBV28	TGTGCCAGCCGCGATAACCTCGGTCTTACGACTGAAGCTTTCTTT	CASRDNLGLTTEAFF
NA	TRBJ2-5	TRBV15	TGTGCCACCAGTCGCAGTACAGGCTTCGAGACCCAGTACTTC	CATSRSTGFETQYF
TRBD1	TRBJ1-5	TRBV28	TGTGCCAGCAACCTAGACAGGGCAGATCAGCCCCAGCATTTT	CASNLDRADQPQHF
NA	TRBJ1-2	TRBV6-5	TGTGCCAGCAGTTACCAACTTTCAGGGGATGGCTACACCTTC	CASSYQLSGDGYTF
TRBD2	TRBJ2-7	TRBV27	TGTGCCAGCAGTTCCCTCGGGGCGGGAGGTGCCTACGAGCAGTACTTC	CASSSLGAGGAYEQYF
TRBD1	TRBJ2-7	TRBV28	TGTGCCAGCACCTGGACAGGGGGCGCCTACGAGCAGTACTTC	CASTWTGGAYEQYF
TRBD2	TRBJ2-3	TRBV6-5	TGTGCCAGCAGTTTCCAGCGGGGGGCTGTTAGAGATACGCAGTATTTT	CASSFQRGAVRDTQYF
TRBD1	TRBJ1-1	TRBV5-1	TGCGCCAGCACCCCCGGGACAGGGGTTTTCGACACTGAAGCTTTCTTT	CASTPGTGVFDTEAFF
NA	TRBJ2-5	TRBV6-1	TGTGCCAGCAGTGAAGGCGGAGGAACGCAAGAGACCCAGTACTTC	CASSEGGGTQETQYF
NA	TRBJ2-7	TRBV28	TGTGCCAGCAGTTTGGATCGGGAATCTAGTCAGTACTTC	CASSLDRESSQYF
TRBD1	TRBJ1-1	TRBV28	TGTGCCAGCAGTCCACGACAGGGGGTCGTGTGGGACACTGAAGCTTTCTTT	CASSPRQGVVWDTEAFF
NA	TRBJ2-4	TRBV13	TGTGCCAGCAGCTTTAAAGTATCTAGCGCCGTGAGTTCCAAAAACATTCAGTACTTC	CASSFKVSSAVSSKNIQYF
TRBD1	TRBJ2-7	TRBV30	TGTGCCTGGATAGGGACAGGGCACTACGAGCAGTACTTC	CAWIGTGHYEQYF
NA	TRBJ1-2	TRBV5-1	TGCGCCAGCAGCTCCGCACAAACAGGCTATGGCTACACCTTC	CASSSAQTGYGYTF